The rows below give T cell receptor beta chains drawn from one sample of a study of T cells in Graves' hyperthyroidism and ophthalmopathy. TCRdb fed the multiplex PCR reads into MiXCR, producing one record per CDR3 protein. The sample shows approximately 610,000 distinct CDR3 sequences, 14% to 15% of them seen only once. Sequences were obtained from blood. The receptors here all came from a middle-aged woman with Graves' ophthalmopathy. The CDR3 runs from the conserved cysteine through the conserved F or W.

TRBV28	TRBJ2-4	CASSKIGGARGNIQYF
TRBV28	TRBJ2-7	CASTIGDEQYF
TRBV19	TRBJ2-1	CASSPPPRETRYNEQFF
TRBV5-1	TRBJ2-7	CASSLPSGSSYEQYF
TRBV2	TRBJ2-7	CAREYEQYF
TRBV7-3	TRBJ2-5	CASSVSRESRETQYF
TRBV29-1	TRBJ2-7	CSVGGGRTYEQYF
TRBV19	TRBJ1-1	CASKEGNTEAFF
TRBV28	TRBJ1-1	CASTSIGERTEAFF
TRBV6-2/TRBV6-3	TRBJ1-5	CASSTTEHQPQHF
TRBV7-2	TRBJ1-2	CASSFGRERGYTF
TRBV11-2	TRBJ1-2	CASRRDRVYGYTF
TRBV12-5	TRBJ2-4	CASGPGAQDWDIQYF
TRBV29-1	TRBJ2-4	CSVSLLGLAGGRVAKNIQYF
TRBV6-1	TRBJ2-7	CASSLHSGRDAYEQYF
TRBV5-8	TRBJ2-5	CDSSLAGESPETQYF
TRBV18	TRBJ1-1	CASSPRIGGGGTEAFF
TRBV6-2/TRBV6-3	TRBJ2-6	CASSPWGSGANVLTF
TRBV7-9	TRBJ2-7	CASSSGGAGTYEQYF
TRBV14	TRBJ1-6	CASSQLFDSPLHF
TRBV6-5	TRBJ2-7	CASSSRVAESYEQYF
TRBV5-1	TRBJ2-5	CASSFHQETQYF
TRBV12-3/TRBV12-4	TRBJ1-3	CASSLDASGNTIYF
TRBV5-1	TRBJ2-5	CASTPGPPYQETQYF
TRBV14	TRBJ2-5	CASSHREETQYF
TRBV6-2/TRBV6-3	TRBJ1-1	CASSYYTGYTEAFF
TRBV4-1	TRBJ2-2	CASSQDPGVSTRELFF
TRBV4-3	TRBJ1-5	CASSQDPGQPQHF
TRBV28	TRBJ2-5	CASRESQAQETQYF
TRBV5-1	TRBJ2-2	CVSSLDGSAGPNTGELFF
TRBV15	TRBJ2-7	CATSRDLRYEQYF
TRBV6-2/TRBV6-3	TRBJ2-7	CASRLLAGAYEQYF
TRBV24-1	TRBJ2-5	CATSDNGLAGGETQYF
TRBV11-1	TRBJ2-6	CASRGGHSDAGGANVLTF
TRBV7-8	TRBJ2-7	CASSLRYTGVYEQYF
TRBV11-2	TRBJ1-1	CASSPQRDTEAFF
TRBV5-6	TRBJ2-5	CASSLGDLQETQYF
TRBV6-1	TRBJ2-7	CASSELGSTGEQYF
TRBV20-1	TRBJ1-5	CSATEEGRKQPQHF
TRBV7-8	TRBJ2-5	CASSLVPGTSGGQETQYF
TRBV28	TRBJ2-7	CASSPQLEGYEQHF
TRBV19	TRBJ2-1	CASSMMASGVYNEQFF
TRBV10-3	TRBJ2-7	CAIDGGYEQYF